Each of the 25 T cell receptor beta chains below was sequenced from the same sample in a study of T cells expressing NK-cell markers. TCRdb reprocessed the 5' RACE reads and reports one entry per CDR3 protein, with no DNA. The sample totals 450,000 to 600,000 distinct CDR3 sequences. Specimen: blood T cells: a sorted CD56 or NKG2C T cell subset, CD4+ or CD8+ T cells, or bulk PBMC T cells (not recorded which). These receptors came from a man aged 18-30 years in good health.

The gene calls are TRBV18 and TRBJ2-3. Germline V lookup: CDR1 KGHSH, CDR2 LQKENI. The CDR3 is 15 residues long. This CDR3 is CASSPLVGSTDTQYF.

The rearrangement joins TRBV20-1 to TRBJ2-5; the TRBD1 assignment by TCRdb is unverifiable without DNA. The CDR3 is made up of 16 amino acids. CDR1 and CDR2 from the germline V gene are DFQATT and SNEGSKA (reference sequence). CDR3 loop: CSAREDGRGPQETQYF.

V usage is TRBV20-1 and J usage is TRBJ2-5; no DNA is available, so the TRBD1 call from TCRdb remains unchecked. Germline V gene sequence: CDR1 DFQATT, CDR2 SNEGSKA (reference sequence). The CDR3 totals 15 residues. CDR3 region: CSASGPRVYQETQYF.

This chain links TRBV12-3 or TRBV12-4 with TRBJ1-1; TCRdb returns TRBD1, unconfirmable since there is no DNA. The CDR3 is made up of 14 amino acids. CDR3 amino acids: CASLFRTGNTEAFF.

This rearrangement joins TRBV6-1 to TRBJ1-5; TCRdb's assignment of TRBD1 cannot be checked, as there is no DNA. In germline, CDR1 is MNHNS, CDR2 SASEGT. This CDR3 contains 14 residues. This CDR3 reads CASRRGQGNQPQHF.

The genes are TRBV10-3 and TRBJ2-1; TCRdb proposes TRBD2, but this gene call is untestable without DNA. The CDR3 runs to 16 residues. Per germline, CDR1 ENHRY and CDR2 SYGVKD. CDR3 sequence reads: CAISEGGRFVDNEQFF.

The chain joins TRBV7-9 to TRBJ1-4; TCRdb reports TRBD1, a call that lacks DNA to check it against. This CDR3 has 15 amino acids. Germline loops: CDR1 SEHNR, CDR2 FQNEAQ (reference sequence). The CDR3 protein is CASSMDRGLNEKLFF.

V gene TRBV24-1 combines with J gene TRBJ2-1; the D gene TCRdb calls, TRBD1, cannot be checked with no DNA. The CDR3 runs to 11 residues. Germline-derived CDR1 and CDR2 are KGHDR and SFDVKD. CDR3: CATSESGPQFF.

The chain is built from TRBV4-3 and TRBJ1-6. The length of the CDR3 is 14 residues. The germline CDR1 and CDR2 sequences are LGHNA and YSLEER. The CDR3 loop reads CASSQEGFQSPLHF.

The genes are TRBV5-1 and TRBJ1-2; TCRdb's D gene call, TRBD1, goes unchecked for lack of DNA. Germline assignment: CDR1 SGHRS and CDR2 YFSETQ. The CDR3 loop spans 15 amino acids. CDR3 amino acids: CASSLGGGTPYGYTF.

The chain couples TRBV12-3 or TRBV12-4 to TRBJ2-3; TCRdb outputs TRBD2, but without DNA this stays unchecked. There are 15 residues in the CDR3. The CDR3 loop reads CASGRAQAMADTQYF.

This chain links TRBV12-3 or TRBV12-4 with TRBJ2-5; TCRdb names TRBD1, which stays unverified in the absence of DNA. The CDR3 covers 19 residues. This CDR3 is CASSLALSPGQDFVETQYF.

V gene TRBV6-5 combines with J gene TRBJ2-4. Germline CDR1 MNHEY, CDR2 SVGAGI. The CDR3 runs 18 residues. The CDR3 here is CASSYSSRRGRTKNIQYF.

The chain joins TRBV5-1 to TRBJ2-2; TCRdb designates TRBD2, a call that cannot be tested without DNA. CDR3 length: 18 residues. Germline-derived CDR1 and CDR2 are SGHRS and YFSETQ. Here the CDR3 reads CASSAGLAGGPNTGELFF. The whole variable domain, filled in from reference TRBV5-1 and TRBJ2-2, reads KAGVTQTPRYLIKTRGQQVTLSCSPISGHRSVSWYQQTPGQGLQFLFEYFSETQRNKGNFPGRFSGRQFSNSRSEMNVSTLELGDSALYLCASSAGLAGGPNTGELFFGEGSRLTVL.

The chain links TRBV20-1 to TRBJ2-5; TCRdb indicates TRBD1, and absent DNA this call remains unverified. Germline-derived CDR1 and CDR2 are DFQATT and SNEGSKA (reference sequence). This CDR3 contains 11 residues. The CDR3 loop is CSATLRGTQYF.

CDR3 region: CASSLGLGTNTQYF. The J gene is TRBJ2-3, the V gene TRBV11-2; TCRdb indicates TRBD2, and absent DNA this call remains unverified. CDR3 length: 14 amino acids. Germline V gives CDR1 SGHAT, CDR2 FQNNGV. The complete variable domain, with remaining parts taken from reference TRBV11-2 and TRBJ2-3, reads EAGVAQSPRYKIIEKRQSVAFWCNPISGHATLYWYQQILGQGPKLLIQFQNNGVVDDSQLPKDRFSAERLKGVDSTLKIQPAKLEDSAVYLCASSLGLGTNTQYFGPGTRLTVL.

The rearrangement joins TRBV24-1 to TRBJ2-1; TCRdb outputs TRBD2, but without DNA this stays unchecked. Germline lookup yields CDR1 KGHDR and CDR2 SFDVKD. The CDR3 covers 13 residues. CDR3 sequence: CATSPGGRGEQFF.

CDR3 residues: CASSLAGVRGGYNEQFF. This chain joins TRBV5-1 and TRBJ2-1; absent DNA, TCRdb's TRBD1 call cannot be checked. The germline V gene has CDR1 SGHRS and CDR2 YFSETQ. This CDR3 has 17 residues.

J is TRBJ2-3 and V is TRBV10-3; TCRdb names TRBD1, which stays unverified in the absence of DNA. Germline V gene sequence: CDR1 ENHRY, CDR2 SYGVKD. CDR3 length: 16 residues. CDR3 amino acids: CAISQTRDRDTDTQYF.

The chain combines TRBV30 with TRBJ2-7; no DNA is available, so the TRBD1 call from TCRdb remains unchecked. The CDR3 is 11 amino acids. The V gene's germline CDR1 is GTSNPN and CDR2 SVGIG (reference sequence). The chain's CDR3 is CAWGVRDSEYF.

V usage is TRBV10-2 and J usage is TRBJ2-2; TCRdb gives TRBD2 as the D gene, but with no DNA this cannot be confirmed. The CDR3 runs to 16 residues. Germline V gives CDR1 WSHSY, CDR2 SAAADI. The CDR3 region is CASMGLAGAYTGELFF.

The chain is built from TRBV7-2 and TRBJ2-5; TCRdb returns TRBD2, unconfirmable since there is no DNA. Germline CDR1 SGHTA, CDR2 FQGNSA. The length of the CDR3 is 16 residues. CDR3 region: CASSPSGSAGQETQYF.

V is TRBV21-1 and J is TRBJ2-1. TRBV21-1 is a pseudogene. The CDR3 length is 15 residues. CDR3 sequence reads: CASSTGGSSYNEQFF.

This chain joins TRBV12-3 or TRBV12-4 and TRBJ2-3; the TCRdb call, TRBD1, lacks DNA for checking. The CDR3 runs to 14 residues. The CDR3 reads CASSGNRRTDTQYF.

The chain has TRBV6-5 and TRBJ1-5. There are 14 residues in the CDR3. Germline V gives CDR1 MNHEY, CDR2 SVGAGI. The CDR3: CASSTTPRVQPQHF.